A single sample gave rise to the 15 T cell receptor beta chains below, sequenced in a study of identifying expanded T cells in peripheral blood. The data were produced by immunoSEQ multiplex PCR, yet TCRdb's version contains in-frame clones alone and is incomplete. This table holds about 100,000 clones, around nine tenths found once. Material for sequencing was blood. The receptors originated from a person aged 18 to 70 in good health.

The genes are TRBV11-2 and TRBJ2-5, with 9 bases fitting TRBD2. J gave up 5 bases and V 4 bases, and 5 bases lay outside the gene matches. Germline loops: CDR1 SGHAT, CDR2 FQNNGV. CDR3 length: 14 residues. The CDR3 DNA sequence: TGTGCCAGCAGCTCTAGCGGGGTGTGGGAGACCCAGTACTTC. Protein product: CASSSSGVWETQYF.

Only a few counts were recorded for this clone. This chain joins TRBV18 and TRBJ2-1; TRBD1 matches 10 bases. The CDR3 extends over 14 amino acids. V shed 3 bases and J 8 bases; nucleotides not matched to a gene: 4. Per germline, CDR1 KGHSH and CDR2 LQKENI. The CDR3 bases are TGTGCCAGCTCACCCCGGACAGGGGGAGATGAGCAGTTCTTC. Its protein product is CASSPRTGGDEQFF.

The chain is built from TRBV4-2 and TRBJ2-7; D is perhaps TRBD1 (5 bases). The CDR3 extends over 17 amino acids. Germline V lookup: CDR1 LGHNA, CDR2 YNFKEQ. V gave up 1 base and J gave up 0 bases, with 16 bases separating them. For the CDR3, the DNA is TGTGCCAGCAGCCAAGCCGTGACAGCGTCAAACTCCTACGAGCAGTACTTC. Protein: CASSQAVTASNSYEQYF.

Here the CDR3 DNA reads TGTGCCAGCAGCTTAGCTGGGGTCGCTGGAAACACCATATATTTT. This translates into CASSLAGVAGNTIYF. The chain joins TRBV7-8 to TRBJ1-3; D remains ambiguous. The V gene's germline CDR1 is SGHVS and CDR2 FQNEAQ. This CDR3 has 15 residues. V lost 0 bases and J lost 2, with 8 bases in between.

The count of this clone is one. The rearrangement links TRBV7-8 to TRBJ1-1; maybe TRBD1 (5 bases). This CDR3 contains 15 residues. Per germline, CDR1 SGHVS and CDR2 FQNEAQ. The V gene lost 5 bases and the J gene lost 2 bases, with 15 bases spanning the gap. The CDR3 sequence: CASSHGTGTNTEAFF. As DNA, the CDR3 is TGTGCCAGCAGCCATGGAACAGGCACTAACACTGAAGCTTTCTTT.

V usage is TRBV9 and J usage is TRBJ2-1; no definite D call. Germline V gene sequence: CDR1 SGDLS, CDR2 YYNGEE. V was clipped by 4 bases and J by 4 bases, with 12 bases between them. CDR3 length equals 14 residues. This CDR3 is CASSLHPGYNEQFF. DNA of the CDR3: TGTGCCAGCAGCCTACACCCCGGGTACAATGAGCAGTTCTTC.

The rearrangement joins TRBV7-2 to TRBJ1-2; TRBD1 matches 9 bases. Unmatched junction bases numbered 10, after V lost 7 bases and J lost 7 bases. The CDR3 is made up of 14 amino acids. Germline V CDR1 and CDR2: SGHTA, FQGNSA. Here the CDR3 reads CASTDTGGVGGYTF. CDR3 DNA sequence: TGTGCCAGCACCGACACAGGGGGCGTAGGTGGCTACACCTTC.

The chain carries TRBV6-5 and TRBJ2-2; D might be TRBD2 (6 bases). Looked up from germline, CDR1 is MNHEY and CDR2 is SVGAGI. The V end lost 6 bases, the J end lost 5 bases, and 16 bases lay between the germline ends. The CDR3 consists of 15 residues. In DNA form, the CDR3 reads TGTGCCAGCAGCCCACCTGGTCGGGGGACCGGGGAGCTGTTTTTT. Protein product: CASSPPGRGTGELFF.

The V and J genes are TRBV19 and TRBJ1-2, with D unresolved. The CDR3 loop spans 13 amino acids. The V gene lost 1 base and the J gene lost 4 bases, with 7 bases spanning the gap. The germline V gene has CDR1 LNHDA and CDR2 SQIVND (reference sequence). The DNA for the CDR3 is TGTGCCAGTAGTATAGCCCCGACCTATGGCTACACCTTC. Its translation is CASSIAPTYGYTF.

The CDR3 nucleotides are TGTGCCAGTAGTATAGCCAGGACTAGCAATCAGCCCCAGCATTTT. This encodes CASSIARTSNQPQHF. V gene TRBV19 combines with J gene TRBJ1-5; D remains unclear. The V end was cut by 1 base, the J end by 0 bases, with 7 bases between. There are 15 residues in the CDR3. The germline CDR1 and CDR2 sequences are LNHDA and SQIVND (reference sequence).

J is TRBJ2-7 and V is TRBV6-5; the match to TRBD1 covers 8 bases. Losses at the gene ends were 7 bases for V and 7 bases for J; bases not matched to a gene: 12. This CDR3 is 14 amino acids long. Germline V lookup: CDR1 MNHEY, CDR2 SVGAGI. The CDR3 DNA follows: TGTGCCAGCACCAGAGGGCAGTACAGGGGGGAGCAGTACTTC. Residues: CASTRGQYRGEQYF.

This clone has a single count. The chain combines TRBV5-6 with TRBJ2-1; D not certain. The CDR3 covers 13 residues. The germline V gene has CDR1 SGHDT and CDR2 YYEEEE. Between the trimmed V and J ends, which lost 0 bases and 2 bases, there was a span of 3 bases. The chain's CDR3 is CASSLEAYNEQFF. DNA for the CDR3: TGTGCCAGCAGCTTGGAGGCCTACAATGAGCAGTTCTTC.

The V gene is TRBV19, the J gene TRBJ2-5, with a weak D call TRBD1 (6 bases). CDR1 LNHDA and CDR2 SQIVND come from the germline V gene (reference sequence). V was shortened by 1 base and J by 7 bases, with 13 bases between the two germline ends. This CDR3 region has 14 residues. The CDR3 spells CASSIGGHRWTQYF. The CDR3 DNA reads TGTGCCAGTAGTATAGGGGGACACCGGTGGACCCAGTACTTC.

CDR3 amino acids: CASSPDYNEQFF. The CDR3 DNA reads as TGTGCCAGCAGCCCCGACTACAATGAGCAGTTCTTC. The gene calls are TRBV6-6 and TRBJ2-1, with no clear D. This CDR3 is built from 12 residues. The V gene lost 6 bases and the J gene lost 3 bases, with 6 bases spanning the gap. Germline-derived CDR1 and CDR2 are MNHNY and SVGAGI (reference sequence).

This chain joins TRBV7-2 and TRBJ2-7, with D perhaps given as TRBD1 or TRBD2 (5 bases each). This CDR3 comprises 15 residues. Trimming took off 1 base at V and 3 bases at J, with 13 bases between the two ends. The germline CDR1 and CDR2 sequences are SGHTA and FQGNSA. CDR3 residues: CASSLVWGKGYEQYF. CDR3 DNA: TGTGCCAGCAGCTTAGTATGGGGGAAGGGCTACGAGCAGTACTTC.